This TCR beta chain was found in a study of blood T cell repertoires in COVID-19. Study summary: Sites across the United States, Italy and Spain contributed samples from acute and convalescent COVID-19. The cDNA or gDNA used as material had been derived from T cells, B-cell-depleted T cells, or PBMCs.

Here immunoSEQ multiplex PCR was the method, and the copy in TCRdb shows in-frame clones only, minus some. The table has approximately 120,000 clones, approximately 87% seen once. V was cut by 2 bases and J by 5 bases, with 15 bases left in between. The germline V gene encodes CDR1 MNHNS and CDR2 SASEGT. The CDR3 runs 15 residues. This chain connects TRBV6-1 to TRBJ2-5, with a tentative D call TRBD1 (5 bases). Material: peripheral blood. This receptor was identified in a woman aged 55 to 70 with acute or convalescent COVID-19. In nucleotides, the CDR3 is TGTGCCAGCAGTGAATTCCAGGGTATCTTCGAGACCCAGTACTTC. Translated, it gives CASSEFQGIFETQYF.